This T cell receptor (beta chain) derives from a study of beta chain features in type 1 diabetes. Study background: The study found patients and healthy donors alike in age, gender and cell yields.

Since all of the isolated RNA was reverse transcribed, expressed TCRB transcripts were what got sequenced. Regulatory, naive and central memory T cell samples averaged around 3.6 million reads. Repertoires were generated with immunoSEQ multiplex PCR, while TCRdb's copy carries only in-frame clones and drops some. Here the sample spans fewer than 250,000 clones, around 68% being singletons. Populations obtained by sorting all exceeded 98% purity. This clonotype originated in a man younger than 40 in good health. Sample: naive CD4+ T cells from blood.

The CDR3 spells CASSQEGTGGYEKLFF. In nucleotides, the CDR3 is TGTGCCAGCAGCCAGGAAGGGACAGGGGGTTATGAAAAACTGTTTTTT. V gene TRBV4-2 combines with J gene TRBJ1-4, with 11 bases lining up with TRBD1. Germline CDR1 LGHNA, CDR2 YNFKEQ. Trimming removed 3 bases from V and 6 bases from J; junction bases left unmatched: 6. The CDR3 is 16 amino acids.